This T cell receptor (beta chain) was recovered during a study of response to subunit inactivated influenza vaccine. Study results and limitations: Authors suggested each seasonal influenza vaccination recruits few new T cells.

Germline V lookup: CDR1 SGHRS, CDR2 YFSETQ. This CDR3 spans 14 amino acids. Trimming stripped 0 bases from V and 5 bases from J, with 10 bases between. TCRdb itself ran the RT-PCR reads through MiXCR, one entry per CDR3 protein. Among roughly 630,000 distinct CDR3 sequences listed, 14% were seen once. A remark on this clonotype: What it recognizes is unknown.

J is TRBJ2-3 and V is TRBV5-1, with D perhaps matching TRBD1 (5 bases). The receptor was isolated from a man in his forties or fifties who received an inactivated influenza vaccine. The starting material was PBMCs from blood, obtained about 14 days before vaccination. The CDR3 region is CASSLVQGKDTQYF. Written as DNA, the CDR3 is TGCGCCAGCAGCTTGGTCCAGGGTAAAGATACGCAGTATTTT.